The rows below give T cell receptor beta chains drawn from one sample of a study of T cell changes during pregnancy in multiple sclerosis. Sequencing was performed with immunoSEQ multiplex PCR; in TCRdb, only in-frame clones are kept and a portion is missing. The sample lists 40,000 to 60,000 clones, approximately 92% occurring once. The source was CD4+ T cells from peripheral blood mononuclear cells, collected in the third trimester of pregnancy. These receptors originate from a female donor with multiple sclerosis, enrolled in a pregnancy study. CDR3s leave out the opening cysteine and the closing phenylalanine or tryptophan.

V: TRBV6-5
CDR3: ASSYSGGSSYNEQF

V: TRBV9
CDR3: ASSVELAGGSDTQY

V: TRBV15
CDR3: ATRGGGGNTGELF

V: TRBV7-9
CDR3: ASSRSGGGHEQF

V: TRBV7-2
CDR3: ASSFSSGGLRNTGELF

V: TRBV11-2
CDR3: ASSLGGGGQPQH

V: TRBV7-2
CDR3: ASRPRQGAQY

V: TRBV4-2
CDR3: ASSQDWQGANRDEQY

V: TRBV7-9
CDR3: ASSLETGVHA

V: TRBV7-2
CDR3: ASSLNRQGETQY

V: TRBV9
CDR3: ASSAGQGALGGNTEAF

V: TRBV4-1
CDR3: ASSRGQGAREQY

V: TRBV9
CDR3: ASSVVGGLNTEAF